The clone carrying this T cell receptor beta chain was seen ten or more times. The data originate from a study of T cells in Graves' hyperthyroidism and ophthalmopathy. V shed 1 base and J shed 4 bases, with 11 bases lying between them. CDR1 and CDR2 from the germline V gene are SNHLY and FYNNEI. The CDR3 contains 14 residues. The CDR3 regions of TCR beta were amplified from RNA transcripts. First-round RT-PCR targeting the TCR CDR3 was performed with the HTBI primer set. TCRdb ran MiXCR on the multiplex PCR reads and lists one entry per CDR3 protein. In the table there are roughly 250,000 distinct CDR3 sequences, just over 14% of which are singletons.

The sample taken for sequencing was blood. The V call is TRBV2, the J call TRBJ2-7; no definite D call. The TCR originated in a woman aged 40 to 50 with Graves' hyperthyroidism that later progressed to Graves' ophthalmopathy. CDR3: CASSEVGGSYEQYF. The DNA for the CDR3 is TGTGCCAGCAGTGAAGTGGGCGGTTCGTACGAGCAGTACTTC.